This T cell receptor (beta chain) was observed in a study of T cell responses to AZD1222 COVID-19 vaccine. Regarding the study as a whole: Females outnumbered males among donors, who were mostly white British; clonal diversity was possibly underestimated. Dominant CD4 TCR responses targeted spike regions 160-218 and 743-854. Vaccination with two AZD1222 doses was followed by a rise in Spike-specific TCR breadth and depth.

CDR1 is SGHNT and CDR2 is YYREEE in the germline V gene (reference sequence). This CDR3 has 14 residues. J gave up 2 bases and V 7 bases, and 6 bases lay outside the gene matches. TCRdb's copy holds only in-frame clones and misses some; the assay was immunoSEQ multiplex PCR. The sample has around 80,000 clones, roughly nine tenths seen once. This clone was counted once. The antigen is not known. This chain joins TRBV5-4 and TRBJ2-1; 7 bases are a match to TRBD1. The receptor was isolated from an adult who received the AZD1222 COVID-19 vaccine. Sequenced material: peripheral blood, taken 28 days after the second AZD1222 dose. In nucleotides, the CDR3 is TGTGCCAGCGAACCCGGGACAGCCTACAATGAGCAGTTCTTC. Its protein product is CASEPGTAYNEQFF.